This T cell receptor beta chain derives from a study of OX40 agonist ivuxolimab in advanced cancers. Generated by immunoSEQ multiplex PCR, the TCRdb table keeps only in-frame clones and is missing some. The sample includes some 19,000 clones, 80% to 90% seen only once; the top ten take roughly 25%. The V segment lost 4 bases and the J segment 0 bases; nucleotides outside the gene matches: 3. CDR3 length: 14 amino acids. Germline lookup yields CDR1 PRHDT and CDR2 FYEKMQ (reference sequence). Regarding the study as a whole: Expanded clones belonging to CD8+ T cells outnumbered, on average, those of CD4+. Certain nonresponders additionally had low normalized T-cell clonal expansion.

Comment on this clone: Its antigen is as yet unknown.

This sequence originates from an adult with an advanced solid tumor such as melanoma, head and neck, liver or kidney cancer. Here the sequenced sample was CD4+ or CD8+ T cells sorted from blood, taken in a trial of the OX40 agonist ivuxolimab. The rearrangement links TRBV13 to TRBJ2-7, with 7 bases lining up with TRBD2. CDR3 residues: CASSSRGDSYEQYF. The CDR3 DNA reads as TGTGCCAGCAGCTCCCGGGGGGACTCCTACGAGCAGTACTTC.